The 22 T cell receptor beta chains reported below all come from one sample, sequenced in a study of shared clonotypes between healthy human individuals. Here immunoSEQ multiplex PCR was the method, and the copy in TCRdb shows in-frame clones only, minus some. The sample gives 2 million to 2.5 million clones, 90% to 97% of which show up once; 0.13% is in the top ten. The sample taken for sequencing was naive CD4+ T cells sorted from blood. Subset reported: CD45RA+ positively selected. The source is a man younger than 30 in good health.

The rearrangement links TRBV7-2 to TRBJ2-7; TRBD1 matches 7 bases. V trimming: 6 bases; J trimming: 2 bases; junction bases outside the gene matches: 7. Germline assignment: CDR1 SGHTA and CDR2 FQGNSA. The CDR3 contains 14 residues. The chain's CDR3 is CASSRQGPTYEQYF. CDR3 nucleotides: TGTGCCAGCAGTAGACAGGGTCCGACCTACGAGCAGTACTTC.

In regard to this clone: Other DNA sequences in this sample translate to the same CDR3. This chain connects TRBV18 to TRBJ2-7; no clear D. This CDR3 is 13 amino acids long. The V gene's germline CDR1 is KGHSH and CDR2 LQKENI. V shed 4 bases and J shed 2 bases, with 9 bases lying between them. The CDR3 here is CASSRTDTYEQYF. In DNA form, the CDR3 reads TGTGCCAGCTCACGGACGGATACCTACGAGCAGTACTTC.

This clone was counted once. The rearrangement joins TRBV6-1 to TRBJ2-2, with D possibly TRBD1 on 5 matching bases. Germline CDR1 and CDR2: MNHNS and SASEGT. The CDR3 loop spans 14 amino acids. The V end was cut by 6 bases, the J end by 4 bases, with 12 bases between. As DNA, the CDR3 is TGTGCCAGCAGGACCCAGGGTAGCACCGGGGAGCTGTTTTTT. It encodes CASRTQGSTGELFF.

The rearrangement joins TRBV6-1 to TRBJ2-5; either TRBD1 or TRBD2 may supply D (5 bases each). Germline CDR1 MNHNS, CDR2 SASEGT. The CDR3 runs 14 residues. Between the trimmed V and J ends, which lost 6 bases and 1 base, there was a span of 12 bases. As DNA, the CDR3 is TGTGCCAGCAGCGGCTGGGGGAGCCAAGAGACCCAGTACTTC. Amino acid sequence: CASSGWGSQETQYF.

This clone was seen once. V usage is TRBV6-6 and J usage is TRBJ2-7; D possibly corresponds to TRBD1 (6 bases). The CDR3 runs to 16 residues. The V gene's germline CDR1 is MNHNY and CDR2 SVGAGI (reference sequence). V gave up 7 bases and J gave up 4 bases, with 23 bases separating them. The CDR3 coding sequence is TGTGCCAGCACCAACCCCCGACAGGCTGGGGGTTACGAGCAGTACTTC. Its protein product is CASTNPRQAGGYEQYF.

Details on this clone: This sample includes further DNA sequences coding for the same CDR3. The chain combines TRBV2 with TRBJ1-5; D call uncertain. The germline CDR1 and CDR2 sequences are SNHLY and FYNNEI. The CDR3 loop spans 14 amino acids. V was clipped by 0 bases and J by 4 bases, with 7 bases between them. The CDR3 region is CASSEAVGNQPQHF. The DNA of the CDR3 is TGTGCCAGCAGTGAAGCTGTGGGGAATCAGCCCCAGCATTTT.

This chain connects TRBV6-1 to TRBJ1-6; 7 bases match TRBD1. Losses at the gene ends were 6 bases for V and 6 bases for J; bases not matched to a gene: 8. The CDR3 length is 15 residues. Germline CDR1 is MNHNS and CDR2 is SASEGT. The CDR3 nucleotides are TGTGCCAGCAGGATGGTGGGACAGCGTAATTCACCCCTCCACTTT. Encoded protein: CASRMVGQRNSPLHF.

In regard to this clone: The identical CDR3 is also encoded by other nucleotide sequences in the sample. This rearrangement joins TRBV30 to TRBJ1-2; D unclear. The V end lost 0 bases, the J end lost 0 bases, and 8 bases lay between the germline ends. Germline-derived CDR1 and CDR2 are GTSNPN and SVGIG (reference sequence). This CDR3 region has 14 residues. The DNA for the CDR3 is TGTGCCTGGAGTGTGAGGCAGTCTAACTATGGCTACACCTTC. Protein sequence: CAWSVRQSNYGYTF.

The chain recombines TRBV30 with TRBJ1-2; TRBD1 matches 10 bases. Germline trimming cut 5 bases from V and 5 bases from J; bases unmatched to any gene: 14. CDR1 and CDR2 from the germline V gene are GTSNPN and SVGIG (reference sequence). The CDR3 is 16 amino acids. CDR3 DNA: TGTGCCTGGGGGCTCCGTGGGACAGGGGATGGGTATGGCTACACCTTC. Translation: CAWGLRGTGDGYGYTF.

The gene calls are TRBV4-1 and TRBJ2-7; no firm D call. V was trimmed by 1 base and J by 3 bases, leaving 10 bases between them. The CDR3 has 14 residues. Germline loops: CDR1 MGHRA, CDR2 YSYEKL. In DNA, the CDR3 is TGCGCCAGCAGCCAAGGGCCCCCCATCTACGAGCAGTACTTC. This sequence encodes CASSQGPPIYEQYF.

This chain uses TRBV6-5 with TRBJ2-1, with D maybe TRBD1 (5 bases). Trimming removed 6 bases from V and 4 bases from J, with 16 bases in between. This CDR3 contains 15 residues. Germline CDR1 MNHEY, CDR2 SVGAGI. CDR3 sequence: CASSSDTYPYNEQFF. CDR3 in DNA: TGTGCCAGCAGCTCGGACACCTACCCATACAATGAGCAGTTCTTC.

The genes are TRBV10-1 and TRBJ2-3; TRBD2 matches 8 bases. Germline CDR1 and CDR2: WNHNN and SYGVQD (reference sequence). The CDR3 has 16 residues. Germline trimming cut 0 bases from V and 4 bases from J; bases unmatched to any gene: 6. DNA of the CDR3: TGCGCCAGCAGTGAGTCGAGGACGGGAGGGGCAGATACGCAGTATTTT. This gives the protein CASSESRTGGADTQYF.

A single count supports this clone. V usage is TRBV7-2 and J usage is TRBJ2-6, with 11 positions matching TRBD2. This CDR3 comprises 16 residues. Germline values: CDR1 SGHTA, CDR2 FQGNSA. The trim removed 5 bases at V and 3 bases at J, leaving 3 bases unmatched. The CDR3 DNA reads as TGTGCCAGCAGCCAAGGGACTAGCGGTGGGGCCAACGTCCTGACTTTC. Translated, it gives CASSQGTSGGANVLTF.

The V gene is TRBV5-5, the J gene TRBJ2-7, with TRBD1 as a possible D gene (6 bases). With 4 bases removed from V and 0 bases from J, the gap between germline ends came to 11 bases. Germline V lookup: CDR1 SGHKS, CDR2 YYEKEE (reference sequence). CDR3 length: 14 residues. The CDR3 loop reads CASSPWDTSYEQYF. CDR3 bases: TGTGCCAGCAGCCCCTGGGACACCTCCTACGAGCAGTACTTC.

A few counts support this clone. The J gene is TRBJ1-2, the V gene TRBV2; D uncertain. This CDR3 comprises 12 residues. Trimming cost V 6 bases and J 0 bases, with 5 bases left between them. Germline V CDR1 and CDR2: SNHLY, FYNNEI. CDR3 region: CASRDSNYGYTF. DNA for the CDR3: TGTGCCAGCAGGGATTCTAACTATGGCTACACCTTC.

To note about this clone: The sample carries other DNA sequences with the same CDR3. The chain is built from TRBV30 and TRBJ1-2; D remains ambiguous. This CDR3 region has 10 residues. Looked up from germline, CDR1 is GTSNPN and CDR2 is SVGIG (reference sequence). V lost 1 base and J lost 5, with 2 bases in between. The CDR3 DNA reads TGTGCCTGGAGTGATTATGGCTACACCTTC. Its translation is CAWSDYGYTF.

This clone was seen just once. In nucleotides, the CDR3 is TGTGCCAGCTCACCTAGCTCCTTGGGGGCAGATACGCAGTATTTT. Its translation: CASSPSSLGADTQYF. The chain carries TRBV18 and TRBJ2-3; either TRBD1 or TRBD2 may supply D (5 bases each). Trimming removed 3 bases from V and 4 bases from J, with 14 bases in between. CDR1 is KGHSH and CDR2 is LQKENI in the germline V gene. This CDR3 comprises 15 residues.

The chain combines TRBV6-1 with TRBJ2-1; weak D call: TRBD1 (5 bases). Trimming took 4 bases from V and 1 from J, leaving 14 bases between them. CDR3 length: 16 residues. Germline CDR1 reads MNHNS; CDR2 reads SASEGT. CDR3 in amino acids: CASSGRGRGSYNEQFF. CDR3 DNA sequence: TGTGCCAGCAGTGGCCGCGGAAGGGGTTCCTACAATGAGCAGTTCTTC.

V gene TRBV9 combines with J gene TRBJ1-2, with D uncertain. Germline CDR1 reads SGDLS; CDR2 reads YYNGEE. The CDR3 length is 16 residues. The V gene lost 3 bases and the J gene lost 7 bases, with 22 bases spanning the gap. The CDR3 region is CASSARTEYVSSGYTF. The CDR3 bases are TGTGCCAGCAGCGCCCGCACAGAGTACGTATCAAGTGGCTACACCTTC.

The CDR3 DNA reads TGCGCCAGCAGCCGGGGCCCGGACTATGGCTACACCTTC. Protein product: CASSRGPDYGYTF. The gene calls are TRBV5-1 and TRBJ1-2; D possibly corresponds to TRBD1 (5 bases). Germline CDR1 and CDR2: SGHRS and YFSETQ. CDR3 size: 13 residues. The V end was cut by 4 bases, the J end by 3 bases, with 10 bases between. Looking up the rest from reference TRBV5-1 and TRBJ1-2 gives the full variable domain: KAGVTQTPRYLIKTRGQQVTLSCSPISGHRSVSWYQQTPGQGLQFLFEYFSETQRNKGNFPGRFSGRQFSNSRSEMNVSTLELGDSALYLCASSRGPDYGYTFGSGTRLTVV.

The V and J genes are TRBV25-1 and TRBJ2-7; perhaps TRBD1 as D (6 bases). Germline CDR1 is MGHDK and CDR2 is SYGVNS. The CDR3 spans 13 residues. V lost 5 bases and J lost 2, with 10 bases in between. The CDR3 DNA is TGTGCCAGCAGTTCTTCAGGGGCCTACGAGCAGTACTTC. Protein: CASSSSGAYEQYF.

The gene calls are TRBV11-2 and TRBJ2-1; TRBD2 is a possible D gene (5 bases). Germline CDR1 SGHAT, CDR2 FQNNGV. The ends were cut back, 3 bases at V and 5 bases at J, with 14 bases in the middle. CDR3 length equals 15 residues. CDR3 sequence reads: CASSLGRATNNEQFF. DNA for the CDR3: TGTGCCAGCAGCTTGGGAAGAGCGACTAACAATGAGCAGTTCTTC.